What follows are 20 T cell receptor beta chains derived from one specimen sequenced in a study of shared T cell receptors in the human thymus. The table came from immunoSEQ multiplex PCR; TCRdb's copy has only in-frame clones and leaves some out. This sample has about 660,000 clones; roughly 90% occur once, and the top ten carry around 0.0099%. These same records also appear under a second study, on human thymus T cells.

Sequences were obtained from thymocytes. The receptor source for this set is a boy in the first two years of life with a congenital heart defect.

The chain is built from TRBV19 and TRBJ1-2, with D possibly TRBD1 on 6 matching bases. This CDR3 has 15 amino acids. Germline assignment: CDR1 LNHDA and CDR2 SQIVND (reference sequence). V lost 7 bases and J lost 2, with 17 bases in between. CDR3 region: CASIGAGQSNYGYTF. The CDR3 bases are TGTGCCAGTATTGGGGCCGGACAGTCAAACTATGGCTACACCTTC. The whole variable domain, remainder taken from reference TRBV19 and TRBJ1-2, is DGGITQSPKYLFRKEGQNVTLSCEQNLNHDAMYWYRQDPGQGLRLIYYSQIVNDFQKGDIAEGYSVSREKKESFPLTVTSAQKNPTAFYLCASIGAGQSNYGYTFGSGTRLTVV.

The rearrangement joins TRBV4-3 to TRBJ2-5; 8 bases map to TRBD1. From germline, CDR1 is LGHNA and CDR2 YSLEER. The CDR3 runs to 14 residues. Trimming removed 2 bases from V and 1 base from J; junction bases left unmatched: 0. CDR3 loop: CASSQTGGQETQYF. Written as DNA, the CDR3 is TGCGCCAGCAGCCAAACAGGGGGCCAAGAGACCCAGTACTTC.

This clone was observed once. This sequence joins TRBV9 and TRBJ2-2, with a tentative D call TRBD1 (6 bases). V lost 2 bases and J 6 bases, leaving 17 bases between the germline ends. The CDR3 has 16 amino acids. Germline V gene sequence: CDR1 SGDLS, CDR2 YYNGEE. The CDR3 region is CASSVHTGKGAGELFF. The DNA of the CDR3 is TGTGCCAGCAGCGTCCATACAGGGAAGGGGGCCGGGGAGCTGTTTTTT.

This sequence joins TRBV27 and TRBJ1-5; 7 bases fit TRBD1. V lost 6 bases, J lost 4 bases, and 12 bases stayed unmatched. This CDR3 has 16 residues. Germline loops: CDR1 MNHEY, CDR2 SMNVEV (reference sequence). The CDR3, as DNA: TGTGCCAGCAGCCCCAAAGGAGGGGGCCTGAATCAGCCCCAGCATTTT. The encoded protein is CASSPKGGGLNQPQHF.

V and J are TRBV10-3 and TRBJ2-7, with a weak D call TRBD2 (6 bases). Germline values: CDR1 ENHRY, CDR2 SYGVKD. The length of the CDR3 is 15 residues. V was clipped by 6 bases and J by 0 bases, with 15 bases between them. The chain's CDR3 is CAIRGGLASSYEQYF. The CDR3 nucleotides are TGTGCCATCAGGGGGGGACTTGCAAGCTCCTACGAGCAGTACTTC.

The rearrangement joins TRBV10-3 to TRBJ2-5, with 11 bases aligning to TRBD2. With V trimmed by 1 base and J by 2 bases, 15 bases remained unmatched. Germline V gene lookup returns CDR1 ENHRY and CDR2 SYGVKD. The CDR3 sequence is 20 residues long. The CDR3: CAISEFWTGKASGRQETQYF. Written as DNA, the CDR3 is TGTGCCATCAGTGAGTTCTGGACAGGGAAGGCTAGCGGGAGGCAAGAGACCCAGTACTTC.

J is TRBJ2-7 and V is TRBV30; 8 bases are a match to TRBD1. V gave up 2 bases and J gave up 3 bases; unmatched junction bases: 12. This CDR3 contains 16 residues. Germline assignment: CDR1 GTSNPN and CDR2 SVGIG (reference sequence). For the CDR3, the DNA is TGTGCCTGGAGTCGACACCAGGGGGCTCCCGTCTACGAGCAGTACTTC. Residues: CAWSRHQGAPVYEQYF. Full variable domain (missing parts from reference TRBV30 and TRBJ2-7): SQTIHQWPATLVQPVGSPLSLECTVEGTSNPNLYWYRQAAGRGLQLLFYSVGIGQISSEVPQNLSASRPQDRQFILSSKKLLLSDSGFYLCAWSRHQGAPVYEQYFGPGTRLTVT.

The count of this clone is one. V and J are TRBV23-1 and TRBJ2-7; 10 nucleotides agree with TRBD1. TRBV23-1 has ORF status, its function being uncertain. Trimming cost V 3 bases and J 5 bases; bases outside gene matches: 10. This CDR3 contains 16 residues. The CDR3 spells CASSHPRDRGPHEQYF. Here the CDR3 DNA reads TGCGCCAGCAGTCACCCCCGGGACAGGGGACCCCACGAGCAGTACTTC.

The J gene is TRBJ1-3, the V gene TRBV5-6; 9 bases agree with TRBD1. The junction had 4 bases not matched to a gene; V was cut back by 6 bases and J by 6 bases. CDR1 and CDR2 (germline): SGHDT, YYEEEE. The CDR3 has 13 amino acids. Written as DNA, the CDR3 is TGTGCCAGCAAGGGGACAGGGCAAAACACCATATATTTT. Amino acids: CASKGTGQNTIYF.

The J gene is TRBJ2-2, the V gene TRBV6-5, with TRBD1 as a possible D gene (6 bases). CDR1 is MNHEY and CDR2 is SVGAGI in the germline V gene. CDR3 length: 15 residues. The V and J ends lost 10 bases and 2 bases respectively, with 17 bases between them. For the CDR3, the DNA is TGTGCCACCTCTTCCGGGACACTTAACACCGGGGAGCTGTTTTTT. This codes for CATSSGTLNTGELFF.

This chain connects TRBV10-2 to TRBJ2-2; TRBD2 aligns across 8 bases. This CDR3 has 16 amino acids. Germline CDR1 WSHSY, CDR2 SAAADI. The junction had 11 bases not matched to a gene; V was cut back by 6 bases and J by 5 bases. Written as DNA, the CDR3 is TGCGCCAGCAGCATCGGACTAGCCCCCAGGACCGGGGAGCTGTTTTTT. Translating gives CASSIGLAPRTGELFF.

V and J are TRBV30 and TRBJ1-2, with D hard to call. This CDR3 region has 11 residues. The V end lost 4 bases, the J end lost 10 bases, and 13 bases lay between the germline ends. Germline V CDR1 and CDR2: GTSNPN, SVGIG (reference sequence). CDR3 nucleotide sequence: TGTGCCTGGACTAATCACGGGTACTACACCTTC. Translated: CAWTNHGYYTF.

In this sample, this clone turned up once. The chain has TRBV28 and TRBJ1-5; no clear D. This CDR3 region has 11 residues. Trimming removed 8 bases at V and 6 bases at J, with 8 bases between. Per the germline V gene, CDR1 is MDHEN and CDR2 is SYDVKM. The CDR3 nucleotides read TGTGCCAGCGGTACTGTTCAGCCCCAGCATTTT. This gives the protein CASGTVQPQHF. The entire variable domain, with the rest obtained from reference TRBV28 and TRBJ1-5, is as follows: DVKVTQSSRYLVKRTGEKVFLECVQDMDHENMFWYRQDPGLGLRLIYFSYDVKMKEKGDIPEGYSVSREKKERFSLILESASTNQTSMYLCASGTVQPQHFGDGTRLSIL.

The CDR3 DNA sequence: TGTGCCAGCAGCTTAGTACGTCGACAGTATTATAGCAATCAGCCCCAGCATTTT. It specifies CASSLVRRQYYSNQPQHF. The V gene is TRBV7-8, the J gene TRBJ1-5; possibly TRBD1 for D (5 bases). The CDR3 has 18 amino acids. Deletions cut 1 base from V and 0 bases from J, with 16 bases between. Germline CDR1 SGHVS, CDR2 FQNEAQ.

CDR3 sequence: CASRDILWGAGELFF. The CDR3, as DNA: TGTGCCAGCAGGGATATCCTATGGGGGGCCGGGGAGCTGTTTTTT. V and J are TRBV27 and TRBJ2-2, with D possibly being TRBD2 (6 bases). Germline CDR1 reads MNHEY; CDR2 reads SMNVEV (reference sequence). The CDR3 is 15 amino acids. V gave up 6 bases and J gave up 6 bases, with 17 bases separating them.

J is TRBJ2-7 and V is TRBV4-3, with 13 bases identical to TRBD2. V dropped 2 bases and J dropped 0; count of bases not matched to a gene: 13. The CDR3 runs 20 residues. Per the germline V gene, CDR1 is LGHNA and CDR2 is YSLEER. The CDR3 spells CASSQNTTSGRPNRSYEQYF. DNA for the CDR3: TGCGCCAGCAGCCAAAACACGACTAGCGGGAGGCCCAACCGCTCCTACGAGCAGTACTTC.

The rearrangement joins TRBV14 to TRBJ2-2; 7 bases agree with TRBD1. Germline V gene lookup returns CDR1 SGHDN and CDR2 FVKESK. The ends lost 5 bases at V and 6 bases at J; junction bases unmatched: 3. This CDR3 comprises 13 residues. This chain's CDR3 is CASSATGAGELFF. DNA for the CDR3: TGTGCCAGCAGCGCAACAGGGGCCGGGGAGCTGTTTTTT.

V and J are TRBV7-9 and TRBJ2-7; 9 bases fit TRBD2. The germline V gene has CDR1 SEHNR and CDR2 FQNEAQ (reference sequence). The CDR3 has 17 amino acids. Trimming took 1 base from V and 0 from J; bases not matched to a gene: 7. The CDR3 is CASSLVNAGGSSYEQYF. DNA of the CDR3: TGTGCCAGCAGCTTAGTTAATGCGGGAGGGAGCTCCTACGAGCAGTACTTC. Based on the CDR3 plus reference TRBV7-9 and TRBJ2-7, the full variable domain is DTGVSQNPRHKITKRGQNVTFRCDPISEHNRLYWYRQTLGQGPEFLTYFQNEAQLEKSRLLSDRFSAERPKGSFSTLEIQRTEQGDSAMYLCASSLVNAGGSSYEQYFGPGTRLTVT.

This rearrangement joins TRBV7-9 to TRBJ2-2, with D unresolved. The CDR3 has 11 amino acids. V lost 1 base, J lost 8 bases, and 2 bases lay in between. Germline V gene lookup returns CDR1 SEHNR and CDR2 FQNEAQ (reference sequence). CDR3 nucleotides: TGTGCCAGCAGCTTAGTAGGGGAGCTGTTTTTT. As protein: CASSLVGELFF.

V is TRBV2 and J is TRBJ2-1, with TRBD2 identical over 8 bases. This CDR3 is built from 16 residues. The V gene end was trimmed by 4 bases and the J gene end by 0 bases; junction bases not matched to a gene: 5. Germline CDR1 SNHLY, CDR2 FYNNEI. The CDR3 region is CASSVQSGSSYNEQFF. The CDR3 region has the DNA TGTGCCAGCAGTGTCCAGAGCGGGAGCTCCTACAATGAGCAGTTCTTC.